The T cell receptor (beta chain) under discussion was sequenced for a study of cytomegalovirus exposure and HLA in healthy donors. Broader study findings: Some TCR beta chains (roughly 150 of them) were listed as cytomegalovirus-associated. In the approximately 130 validation repertoires, about 94% of cluster scores exceeded 0, per a later analysis.

This clone appeared a single time. Its antigen is not identified. TCRdb's table, derived via immunoSEQ multiplex PCR, lists solely in-frame clones and lacks some. The table includes 100,000 to 150,000 clones, about 96% detected once. Per germline, CDR1 SGHRS and CDR2 YFSETQ. With 4 bases removed from V and 6 bases from J, the gap between germline ends came to 16 bases. The CDR3 loop spans 15 amino acids. The V gene is TRBV5-1, the J gene TRBJ2-2, with D possibly TRBD2 on 5 matching bases. What was sequenced was PBMCs. The receptor was isolated from a man between 18 and 29 years old in good health and CMV-seronegative. DNA for the CDR3: TGCGCCAGCAGCCCGGAACGGGGAGACGCCGGGGAGCTGTTTTTT. Amino acids: CASSPERGDAGELFF.